Below are 27 T cell receptor beta chains sequenced from a single sample in a study of T cell responses to AZD1222 COVID-19 vaccine (dated by TCRdb to the early 2020s). What this sample's time point label stands for: about 28 days (+/-7) after the second vaccine dose. The sample's treatment or condition label, decoded: meningococcal conjugate vaccine given as trial control. Library preparation was by the immunoSEQ multiplex PCR assay. In TCRdb, the immuneACCESS table is reduced to in-frame sequences with V and J assigned. These tables do not hold every clone; where another copy was compared, an unresolved V gene accounts for under half, and the others remain unexplained. Within this sample are around 60,000 clones, with over 80% of them counted one time only. Together, the top ten hold less than 7% of the sample. The sample here was peripheral blood, taken 28 days after the second dose of the MenACWY control vaccine. Receptors were obtained from an adult who received the MenACWY meningococcal vaccine as a control.

The chain carries TRBV6-2 or TRBV6-3 and TRBJ2-2; tentative D call: TRBD2 (5 bases). CDR1 is MNHEY and CDR2 is SVGEGT in the germline V gene. Trimming removed 9 bases at V and 7 bases at J, with 18 bases between. The CDR3 is 14 amino acids. In DNA form, the CDR3 reads TGTGCCAGTAGCGTCCCCGGCGTTATCGGGGAGCTGTTTTTT. It is translated as CASSVPGVIGELFF.

A few counts support this clone. CDR3 region: CASSQATGSYEQYF. The CDR3 DNA reads TGCGCCAGCAGCCAAGCGACGGGCTCCTACGAGCAGTACTTC. V usage is TRBV4-3 and J usage is TRBJ2-7; D is undetermined. Germline CDR1 reads LGHNA; CDR2 reads YSLEER. The CDR3 is 14 residues long. V was clipped by 1 base and J by 0 bases, with 7 bases between them.

The chain joins TRBV28 to TRBJ2-1; D could derive from TRBD1 or TRBD2 (6 bases each). This CDR3 has 11 residues. V lost 7 bases, J lost 12 bases, and 13 bases lay in between. Germline V gene sequence: CDR1 MDHEN, CDR2 SYDVKM. CDR3 loop: CASTLGGGQFF. The CDR3 coding sequence is TGTGCCAGCACCCTAGGAGGGGGGCAGTTCTTC.

The CDR3 bases are TGTGCCAGCAGTCCGACTAGCGGACGGGCGGGAGGGGAGCTGTTTTTT. As protein: CASSPTSGRAGGELFF. V usage is TRBV2 and J usage is TRBJ2-2; 9 bases align to TRBD2. Trimming at V came to 5 bases and at J to 8 bases, leaving 12 bases not matched to a gene. Germline V lookup: CDR1 SNHLY, CDR2 FYNNEI. There are 16 residues in the CDR3.

The V gene is TRBV4-1, the J gene TRBJ1-6, with D maybe TRBD1 (5 bases). Looked up from germline, CDR1 is MGHRA and CDR2 is YSYEKL. Trimming removed 1 base from V and 7 bases from J, with 17 bases in between. The CDR3 totals 17 residues. DNA of the CDR3: TGCGCCAGCAGCCAAGTCGAAAGGGCGGGGGACAATTCACCCCTCCACTTT. Protein: CASSQVERAGDNSPLHF.

This chain joins TRBV5-4 and TRBJ1-5; D perhaps matches TRBD1 (6 bases). Germline loops: CDR1 SGHNT, CDR2 YYREEE (reference sequence). V was clipped by 4 bases and J by 6 bases, with 14 bases between them. The CDR3 is made up of 14 amino acids. Here the CDR3 DNA reads TGTGCCAGCAGCGGGGGGCCAGGGAGTCAGCCCCAGCATTTT. This sequence encodes CASSGGPGSQPQHF. The full variable domain, its missing parts supplied by reference TRBV5-4 and TRBJ1-5, is ETGVTQSPTHLIKTRGQQVTLRCSSQSGHNTVSWYQQALGQGPQFIFQYYREEENGRGNFPPRFSGLQFPNYSSELNVNALELDDSALYLCASSGGPGSQPQHFGDGTRLSIL.

This chain uses TRBV5-4 with TRBJ1-5; D is uncertain. V shed 4 bases and J shed 2 bases, with 13 bases lying between them. Germline V gene data show CDR1 as SGHNT and CDR2 as YYREEE (reference sequence). CDR3 length equals 15 residues. This chain's CDR3 is CASSIRHYGNQPQHF. In nucleotides, the CDR3 is TGTGCCAGCAGCATCCGACATTATGGCAATCAGCCCCAGCATTTT.

In its sample, this clone ranks as medium-sized. J is TRBJ2-1 and V is TRBV6-4; D gene uncertain. The CDR3 is 13 amino acids. V was shortened by 5 bases and J by 8 bases, with 13 bases between the two germline ends. Germline V lookup: CDR1 MRHNA, CDR2 SNTAGT. The CDR3 DNA is TGTGCCAGCAGTCCGGGCCCCGAGGATGAGCAGTTCTTC. Residues: CASSPGPEDEQFF.

This chain joins TRBV18 and TRBJ2-3; D is perhaps TRBD2 (6 bases). V was clipped by 3 bases and J by 2 bases, with 15 bases between them. The germline V gene encodes CDR1 KGHSH and CDR2 LQKENI. The length of the CDR3 is 16 residues. The CDR3 protein is CASSPSSGPFTDTQYF. The DNA for the CDR3 is TGTGCCAGCTCACCTTCCAGCGGGCCATTCACAGATACGCAGTATTTT.

This sequence joins TRBV7-8 and TRBJ2-1; no clear D gene. The germline V gene encodes CDR1 SGHVS and CDR2 FQNEAQ. The CDR3 has 14 amino acids. V lost 4 bases and J 6 bases, leaving 13 bases between the germline ends. CDR3 loop: CASSSDLGSNEQFF. The DNA of the CDR3 is TGTGCCAGCAGCTCCGATTTAGGGTCCAATGAGCAGTTCTTC.

The J gene is TRBJ2-7, the V gene TRBV27; 11 bases align to TRBD2. The V gene end was trimmed by 5 bases and the J gene end by 0 bases; junction bases not matched to a gene: 3. CDR3 length: 15 residues. Germline CDR1 is MNHEY and CDR2 is SMNVEV (reference sequence). The CDR3, as DNA: TGTGCCAGCAGTCCGGGACTAGCGGACTCCTACGAGCAGTACTTC. It codes for CASSPGLADSYEQYF.

For the CDR3, the DNA is TGCGCCAGCAGCCAAGGCACGGGGGGCGCGTCCTACGAGCAGTACTTC. Translating it yields CASSQGTGGASYEQYF. The genes are TRBV4-3 and TRBJ2-7, with D maybe TRBD2 (7 bases). V was clipped by 1 base and J by 1 base, with 14 bases between them. The CDR3 runs 16 residues. Germline CDR1 and CDR2: LGHNA and YSLEER.

This chain connects TRBV18 to TRBJ1-4, with D unresolved. This CDR3 region has 12 residues. V lost 3 bases to trimming and J lost 5 bases, with 4 bases between them. The germline gives CDR1 KGHSH, CDR2 LQKENI. In nucleotides, the CDR3 is TGTGCCAGCTCACCGGAAAATGAAAAACTGTTTTTT. Amino acids: CASSPENEKLFF.

The chain has TRBV28 and TRBJ2-7; D call uncertain. Trimming pared 2 bases from V and 5 bases from J, leaving 13 bases between. Germline values: CDR1 MDHEN, CDR2 SYDVKM. The CDR3 loop spans 14 amino acids. CDR3 sequence (DNA): TGTGCCAGCAGTTTAGGTTCTCGTCGCCACGAGCAGTACTTC. Translation gives CASSLGSRRHEQYF.

V and J are TRBV6-2 or TRBV6-3 and TRBJ2-5; D ambiguous. The CDR3 is 12 residues long. The V gene lost 0 bases and the J gene lost 4 bases, with 3 bases spanning the gap. The V gene's germline CDR1 is MNHEY and CDR2 SVGEGT. CDR3 bases: TGTGCCAGCAGTTACTCTCCAGAGACCCAGTACTTC. Protein sequence: CASSYSPETQYF.

The chain combines TRBV30 with TRBJ2-7, with TRBD2 as a possible D gene (5 bases). Trimming left V 0 bases short and J 0 bases short, with 9 bases between. Per germline, CDR1 GTSNPN and CDR2 SVGIG (reference sequence). This CDR3 contains 14 residues. CDR3 amino acids: CAWSVRGVSYEQYF. The CDR3 DNA follows: TGTGCCTGGAGTGTTCGGGGAGTCTCCTACGAGCAGTACTTC. The variable domain in full, completed from reference TRBV30 and TRBJ2-7, reads SQTIHQWPATLVQPVGSPLSLECTVEGTSNPNLYWYRQAAGRGLQLLFYSVGIGQISSEVPQNLSASRPQDRQFILSSKKLLLSDSGFYLCAWSVRGVSYEQYFGPGTRLTVT.

The table lists this clone with a count of one. The chain joins TRBV18 to TRBJ2-3; D remains ambiguous. CDR1 KGHSH and CDR2 LQKENI come from the germline V gene. This CDR3 contains 13 residues. Trimming cost V 4 bases and J 6 bases, with 11 bases left between them. The CDR3 region is CASSRSEMDTQYF. CDR3 DNA: TGTGCCAGCTCACGGAGTGAAATGGATACGCAGTATTTT.

This clone was seen only once. The CDR3 here is CASRAGGTRETQYF. In DNA form, the CDR3 reads TGTGCCAGCAGGGCTGGGGGCACAAGAGAGACCCAGTACTTC. The chain has TRBV7-9 and TRBJ2-5, with D possibly matching TRBD1 (6 bases). The V end was cut by 6 bases, the J end by 4 bases, with 15 bases between. CDR1 and CDR2 (germline): SEHNR, FQNEAQ (reference sequence). The CDR3 loop spans 14 amino acids.

This sequence joins TRBV7-9 and TRBJ2-5; no definite D call. The V gene lost 0 bases and the J gene lost 5 bases, with 10 bases spanning the gap. Germline lookup yields CDR1 SEHNR and CDR2 FQNEAQ (reference sequence). This CDR3 has 14 amino acids. CDR3 sequence: CASSLAGSRETQYF. DNA of the CDR3: TGTGCCAGCAGCTTAGCGGGAAGTCGTGAGACCCAGTACTTC.

The chain links TRBV28 to TRBJ2-2; 14 bases line up with TRBD2. The CDR3 is made up of 14 amino acids. Germline values: CDR1 MDHEN, CDR2 SYDVKM. Germline trimming cut 11 bases from V and 4 bases from J; bases unmatched to any gene: 3. The CDR3 loop reads CAGGLAGATGELFF. The CDR3, as DNA: TGTGCCGGGGGACTAGCGGGAGCCACCGGGGAGCTGTTTTTT.

This clone was seen more than once but under ten times. V is TRBV7-8 and J is TRBJ1-5; maybe TRBD1 (6 bases). The V gene's germline CDR1 is SGHVS and CDR2 FQNEAQ. The CDR3 runs 15 residues. V was cut by 5 bases and J by 6 bases, with 17 bases left in between. The CDR3 DNA is TGTGCCAGCAGCCTACTTCAGGGGCCTAGTCAGCCCCAGCATTTT. Translating it yields CASSLLQGPSQPQHF.

The rearrangement uses TRBV7-3 and TRBJ2-1; TRBD2 agrees at 7 bases. The CDR3 spans 16 residues. Unmatched junction bases numbered 3, after V lost 0 bases and J lost 1 base. Germline values: CDR1 SGHTA, CDR2 FQGTGA. CDR3: CASSLTGGSSYNEQFF. For the CDR3, the DNA is TGTGCCAGCAGCTTAACGGGGGGGTCTTCCTACAATGAGCAGTTCTTC.

This clone was counted a few times. V is TRBV7-6 and J is TRBJ2-6, with D uncertain. Trimming cost V 3 bases and J 2 bases, with 8 bases left between them. Per the germline V gene, CDR1 is SGHVS and CDR2 is FNYEAQ. This CDR3 contains 15 residues. CDR3 sequence reads: CASSLGSAGANVLTF. In DNA, the CDR3 is TGTGCCAGCAGCTTGGGCTCGGCTGGGGCCAACGTCCTGACTTTC.

The chain couples TRBV7-9 to TRBJ2-3; maybe TRBD1 (5 bases). The germline gives CDR1 SEHNR, CDR2 FQNEAQ (reference sequence). V shed 5 bases and J shed 2 bases, with 14 bases lying between them. This CDR3 contains 15 residues. The CDR3 DNA reads as TGTGCCAGCAGCCCGAATAAGGGGATCACAGATACGCAGTATTTT. Translating gives CASSPNKGITDTQYF.

This chain joins TRBV5-6 and TRBJ1-4; D may be TRBD1 (6 bases). V shed 5 bases and J shed 5 bases, with 7 bases lying between them. CDR1 SGHDT and CDR2 YYEEEE come from the germline V gene. The CDR3 runs 12 residues. CDR3 nucleotides: TGTGCCAGCAGAGGGGGGAATGAAAAACTGTTTTTT. Amino acids: CASRGGNEKLFF.

The chain links TRBV30 to TRBJ1-1, with D hard to call. The CDR3 has 12 amino acids. V lost 2 bases to trimming and J lost 2 bases, with 6 bases between them. The germline V gene has CDR1 GTSNPN and CDR2 SVGIG (reference sequence). Written as DNA, the CDR3 is TGTGCCTGGAGTCGGGAAAACACTGAAGCTTTCTTT. Amino acid sequence: CAWSRENTEAFF.

The rearrangement links TRBV27 to TRBJ1-1, with D uncertain. The CDR3 consists of 14 residues. In germline, CDR1 is MNHEY, CDR2 SMNVEV (reference sequence). Trimming removed 2 bases at V and 11 bases at J, with 18 bases between. CDR3 nucleotide sequence: TGTGCCAGCAGTTTAAAGGGAGGATCCTCCCCGGCTTTCTTT. Translation gives CASSLKGGSSPAFF.